A single sample gave rise to the 20 T cell receptor beta chains below, sequenced in a study of T cells in Graves' hyperthyroidism and ophthalmopathy. Authors of the study amplified TCR beta CDR3 regions from RNA transcripts. HTBI primers were employed in a first-round RT-PCR of the TCR CDR3. TCRdb processed the multiplex PCR reads anew with MiXCR; each CDR3 protein has one entry. Of 300,000 to 350,000 distinct CDR3 sequences listed, roughly 20% are singletons. The sequencing input was blood. The receptors shown here come from a middle-aged woman with Graves' ophthalmopathy.

The chain uses TRBV24-1 and TRBJ1-5, with 10 bases lining up with TRBD1. V lost 3 bases to trimming and J lost 6 bases; unmatched junction nucleotides: 1. Germline values: CDR1 KGHDR, CDR2 SFDVKD. This CDR3 has 14 residues. The CDR3 coding sequence is TGTGCCACCAGTGATGGGACAGGGGCTCAGCCCCAGCATTTT. This encodes CATSDGTGAQPQHF.

This clonotype was recorded a few times. This chain uses TRBV3-1 with TRBJ1-2; D perhaps matches TRBD1 (5 bases). The CDR3 spans 14 residues. V was pared by 2 bases and J by 4 bases, with 11 bases between. The germline V gene has CDR1 LGHDT and CDR2 YNNKEL (reference sequence). The CDR3 region is CASSQTPGPYGYTF. DNA of the CDR3: TGTGCCAGCAGCCAAACACCGGGACCCTATGGCTACACCTTC.

This clonotype was seen ten or more times. The V gene is TRBV6-5, the J gene TRBJ2-7, with 7 bases matching TRBD2. The CDR3 is 14 amino acids. Looked up from germline, CDR1 is MNHEY and CDR2 is SVGAGI. Germline trimming cut 6 bases from V and 3 bases from J; bases unmatched to any gene: 8. The CDR3 spells CASSPGLTSYEQYF. The CDR3 DNA reads TGTGCCAGCAGCCCGGGACTAACTAGCTACGAGCAGTACTTC.

This rearrangement joins TRBV19 to TRBJ2-5; D is unclear. CDR3 length: 14 residues. Germline CDR1 and CDR2: LNHDA and SQIVND (reference sequence). Trimming removed 3 bases at V and 5 bases at J, with 13 bases between. For the CDR3, the DNA is TGTGCCAGTAGTATTGCGCCGGCCCCTGAGACCCAGTACTTC. This gives the protein CASSIAPAPETQYF.

This clonotype was detected ten times or more. The V and J genes are TRBV6-2 or TRBV6-3 and TRBJ1-1; D is uncertain. CDR1 is MNHEY, CDR2 SVGEGT, per germline. Deletions cut 5 bases from V and 0 bases from J, with 7 bases between. The CDR3 has 13 residues. CDR3 in DNA: TGTGCCAGCAGTGGAATGATGAACACTGAAGCTTTCTTT. Translation gives CASSGMMNTEAFF.

The chain couples TRBV15 to TRBJ1-3; the D gene is possibly TRBD1 (6 bases). The germline V gene has CDR1 LNHNV and CDR2 YYDKDF (reference sequence). The V end was cut by 0 bases, the J end by 0 bases, with 24 bases between. This CDR3 comprises 21 residues. DNA of the CDR3: TGTGCCACCAGCAGAGATCCGAGGGATCTCAGGGGCCCGAGCTCTGGAAACACCATATATTTT. Residues: CATSRDPRDLRGPSSGNTIYF.

The table lists this clonotype with many counts. The chain employs TRBV19 and TRBJ2-2; 16 bases are shared with TRBD2. The CDR3 is made up of 15 amino acids. V lost 9 bases and J lost 6; bases outside the gene matches: 4. Germline V CDR1 and CDR2: LNHDA, SQIVND (reference sequence). CDR3 DNA sequence: TGTGCCAGCGGGACTAGCGGGAGGGCCTCCGGGGAGCTGTTTTTT. Its translation: CASGTSGRASGELFF.

The J gene is TRBJ2-5, the V gene TRBV28; TRBD1 is a possible D gene (6 bases). V was pared by 6 bases and J by 2 bases, with 16 bases between. The CDR3 loop spans 15 amino acids. CDR1 is MDHEN, CDR2 SYDVKM, per germline. CDR3 DNA sequence: TGTGCCAGCAGCACCGACAGGACGCGACAAGAGACCCAGTACTTC. Translation gives CASSTDRTRQETQYF.

The genes are TRBV28 and TRBJ2-5; 8 bases are a match to TRBD1. V was pared by 6 bases and J by 7 bases, with 10 bases of the junction left unmatched. CDR1 MDHEN and CDR2 SYDVKM come from the germline V gene. The CDR3 totals 14 residues. CDR3 DNA: TGTGCCAGCAGGGTACAGGGGGAGAAACGGACCCAGTACTTC. Its translation: CASRVQGEKRTQYF.

This clonotype has ten or more counts. V gene TRBV6-1 combines with J gene TRBJ1-3; D may be TRBD1 (6 bases). The CDR3 has 15 amino acids. Trimming pared 6 bases from V and 1 base from J, leaving 13 bases between. Germline loops: CDR1 MNHNS, CDR2 SASEGT. CDR3 residues: CASSQTGTSGNTIYF. CDR3 bases: TGTGCCAGCAGCCAAACCGGGACATCTGGAAACACCATATATTTT.

The V call is TRBV15, the J call TRBJ2-7; 13 positions match TRBD2. Per germline, CDR1 LNHNV and CDR2 YYDKDF (reference sequence). Trimming cost V 0 bases and J 3 bases; bases outside gene matches: 5. The CDR3 spans 17 residues. In nucleotides, the CDR3 is TGTGCCACCAGCAGAGATAAGGGACTAGCGGGACTCTACGAGCAGTACTTC. Translating it yields CATSRDKGLAGLYEQYF.

The genes are TRBV5-1 and TRBJ1-1, with D possibly TRBD1 on 5 matching bases. The V end was cut by 3 bases, the J end by 1 base, with 13 bases between. This CDR3 comprises 15 residues. CDR1 is SGHRS and CDR2 is YFSETQ in the germline V gene. The CDR3 here is CASSSNPGGNTEAFF. The CDR3 DNA sequence: TGCGCCAGCAGCTCGAACCCGGGGGGGAACACTGAAGCTTTCTTT. Variable domain in full (rest from reference TRBV5-1 and TRBJ1-1): KAGVTQTPRYLIKTRGQQVTLSCSPISGHRSVSWYQQTPGQGLQFLFEYFSETQRNKGNFPGRFSGRQFSNSRSEMNVSTLELGDSALYLCASSSNPGGNTEAFFGQGTRLTVV.

This clonotype appeared many times. This rearrangement joins TRBV6-2 or TRBV6-3 to TRBJ2-7; D is tentatively TRBD1 or TRBD2 (5 bases each). The V gene lost 0 bases and the J gene lost 2 bases, with 23 bases spanning the gap. The CDR3 is 19 residues long. CDR1 MNHEY and CDR2 SVGEGT come from the germline V gene. This CDR3 reads CASSYSTKTGTVGTYEQYF. Written as DNA, the CDR3 is TGTGCCAGCAGTTACTCGACGAAAACCGGGACGGTTGGGACCTACGAGCAGTACTTC.

This clonotype was detected ten times or more. The chain couples TRBV4-1 to TRBJ2-7; D may be TRBD1 (5 bases). This CDR3 comprises 17 residues. Germline CDR1 reads MGHRA; CDR2 reads YSYEKL. V gave up 0 bases and J gave up 0 bases, with 15 bases separating them. The CDR3 region is CASSQDSARARSYEQYF. CDR3 in DNA: TGCGCCAGCAGCCAAGATTCGGCCAGGGCCCGCTCCTACGAGCAGTACTTC.

This clonotype came up a few times. An end of the junction differs from the germline gene, which may be a read error. The chain uses TRBV6-1 and TRBJ1-6, with D perhaps matching TRBD1 (5 bases). Germline V gives CDR1 MNHNS, CDR2 SASEGT. The CDR3 consists of 13 residues. CDR3 in DNA: TGTGCCTGCAGGGAATTGGGTGGTTCACCCCTCCACTTT. It encodes CACRELGGSPLHF.

This clonotype was seen repeatedly, ten times or more. The J gene is TRBJ2-7, the V gene TRBV2; 14 nucleotides line up with TRBD2. The CDR3 is 18 amino acids. J gave up 1 base and V 7 bases, and 12 bases lay outside the gene matches. Germline CDR1 SNHLY, CDR2 FYNNEI. CDR3 bases: TGTGCCAGCATGGATGTGGGACTAGCGGGAGCTGGGTCCTACGAGCAGTACTTC. Translated, it gives CASMDVGLAGAGSYEQYF.

This clonotype appeared many times. This chain joins TRBV12-5 and TRBJ1-5; no definite D call. Per germline, CDR1 LGHNT and CDR2 FRNRAP. With 7 bases removed from V and 4 bases from J, the gap between germline ends came to 8 bases. This CDR3 region has 12 residues. The CDR3, as DNA: TGTGCTAGTGCCGAAGGGAATCAGCCCCAGCATTTT. This codes for CASAEGNQPQHF.

This clonotype showed up many times. V is TRBV3-1 and J is TRBJ2-5; no definite D call. This CDR3 has 14 residues. Trimming shortened V by 6 bases and J by 1 base, and 12 bases separated the two germline ends. Germline V gene sequence: CDR1 LGHDT, CDR2 YNNKEL (reference sequence). DNA of the CDR3: TGTGCCAGCAGGGTACGGGCTAGCCAAGAGACCCAGTACTTC. Translation: CASRVRASQETQYF.

There are many counts of this clonotype. The chain couples TRBV20-1 to TRBJ1-2; the D is unclear. This CDR3 contains 11 residues. Germline V gives CDR1 DFQATT, CDR2 SNEGSKA (reference sequence). V gave up 3 bases and J gave up 7 bases, with 9 bases separating them. The CDR3 DNA sequence: TGCAGTGCTAGTTCTGGGGTTGGCTACACCTTC. Translation gives CSASSGVGYTF.

The chain employs TRBV9 and TRBJ2-7; 14 bases match TRBD2. The trim removed 5 bases at V and 4 bases at J, leaving 8 bases unmatched. Germline assignment: CDR1 SGDLS and CDR2 YYNGEE. The CDR3 length is 16 residues. CDR3 sequence (DNA): TGTGCCAGCAGGGTTATGGGGACTAGCGGGGGTTACGAGCAGTACTTC. It specifies CASRVMGTSGGYEQYF.